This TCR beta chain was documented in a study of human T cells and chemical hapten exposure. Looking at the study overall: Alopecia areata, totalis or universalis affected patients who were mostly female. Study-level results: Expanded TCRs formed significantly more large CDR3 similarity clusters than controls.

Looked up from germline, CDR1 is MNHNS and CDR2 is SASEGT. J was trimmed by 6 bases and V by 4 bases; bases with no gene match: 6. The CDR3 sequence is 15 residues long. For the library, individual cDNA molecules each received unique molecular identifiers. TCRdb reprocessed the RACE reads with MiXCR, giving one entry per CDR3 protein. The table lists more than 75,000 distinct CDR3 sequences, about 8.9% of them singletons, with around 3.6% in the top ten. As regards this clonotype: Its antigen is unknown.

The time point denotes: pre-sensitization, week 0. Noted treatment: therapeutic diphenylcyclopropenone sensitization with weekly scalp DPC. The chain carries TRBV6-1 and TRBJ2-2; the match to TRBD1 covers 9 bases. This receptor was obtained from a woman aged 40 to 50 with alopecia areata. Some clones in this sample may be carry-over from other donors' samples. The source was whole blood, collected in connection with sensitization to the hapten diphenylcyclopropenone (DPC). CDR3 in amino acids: CASSGKGQGAGELFF. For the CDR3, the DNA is TGTGCCAGCAGTGGGAAGGGACAGGGCGCCGGGGAGCTGTTTTTT.